This T cell receptor beta chain was obtained from a study of blood T cell repertoires in COVID-19. Study-level information: Acute and convalescent COVID-19 specimens originated in the United States, Italy and Spain. T cells, B-cell-depleted T cells, or PBMCs supplied cDNA or gDNA.

The authors' processing: Reference gene primer amplification in the assay estimated nucleated cell counts. Clones were sequenced by immunoSEQ multiplex PCR, and TCRdb holds only the in-frame ones, with some missing. That table furnishes V, J and clone size, whereas the DNA furnished D and trimming. Among 250,000 or so clones listed, 90% were seen once. CDR1 SEHNR and CDR2 FQNEAQ come from the germline V gene (reference sequence). CDR3 length equals 15 residues. The trim removed 3 bases at V and 12 bases at J, leaving 9 bases unmatched. The clonotype was recovered from a woman in her sixties or seventies with COVID-19, enrolled during active disease. The sample consisted of peripheral blood. The rearrangement joins TRBV7-9 to TRBJ2-1; 12 bases align to TRBD2. The DNA of the CDR3 is TGTGCCAGCAGCTTGGTCACTAGCGGGGGGCCCCCGCAGTTCTTC. Translated, it gives CASSLVTSGGPPQFF.